Below, 5 T cell receptor beta chains from the same sample are listed, as sequenced in a study of regulatory T cells in long-lasting Graves disease. According to the study, TCR beta libraries were built with iRepertoire HTBI primers and CDR3-region Arm-PCR. Each CDR3 protein is one row after TCRdb ran MiXCR on the multiplex PCR reads. The sample includes about half a million distinct CDR3 sequences, approximately 22% of them seen just once. As to time point: persistent/refractory GD, antithyroid drugs over 5 years with positive TRAb. PBMCs provided the RNA from which the TCR library was made. This sample comprised peripheral blood mononuclear cells (PBMCs), obtained when the disease was refractory, from a patient treated with antithyroid drugs. These receptors were collected from a female donor with Graves disease.

This clonotype was observed a few times. The chain employs TRBV20-1 and TRBJ2-2; 9 nucleotides align to TRBD1. The V gene end was trimmed by 3 bases and the J gene end by 6 bases; junction bases not matched to a gene: 11. The CDR3 runs 16 residues. Germline V gene sequence: CDR1 DFQATT, CDR2 SNEGSKA (reference sequence). CDR3: CSASPPGQGRSGELFF. CDR3 sequence (DNA): TGCAGTGCTAGCCCTCCGGGACAGGGTCGGTCCGGGGAGCTGTTTTTT.

This clonotype occurred a few times. The V and J genes are TRBV7-8 and TRBJ2-7; 7 bases line up with TRBD1. The V segment lost 2 bases and the J segment 6 bases; nucleotides outside the gene matches: 10. CDR1 is SGHVS and CDR2 is FQNEAQ in the germline V gene. The CDR3 totals 15 residues. The CDR3 region has the DNA TGTGCCAGCAGCTTACTGACAGGGATGCGGCGCGAGCAGTACTTC. Translation: CASSLLTGMRREQYF.

In nucleotides, the CDR3 is TGTGCCAGCAGCTTAGGACAATTCTATTCGGATGAAAAACTGTTTTTT. Translating it yields CASSLGQFYSDEKLFF. The chain combines TRBV9 with TRBJ1-4; a weak D match, TRBD1 (5 bases). From germline, CDR1 is SGDLS and CDR2 YYNGEE. Trimming pared 4 bases from V and 6 bases from J, leaving 19 bases between. The CDR3 runs to 16 residues.

The rearrangement uses TRBV15 and TRBJ2-4; D is unresolved. V lost 1 base to trimming and J lost 0 bases, with 7 bases between them. Germline CDR1 is LNHNV and CDR2 is YYDKDF (reference sequence). The CDR3 length is 15 residues. CDR3 sequence (DNA): TGTGCCACCAGCAGAGCCCGAGAAGCCAAAAACATTCAGTACTTC. Translated, it gives CATSRAREAKNIQYF.

This clonotype was counted at least ten times. The gene calls are TRBV2 and TRBJ2-5; TRBD2 is a possible D gene (6 bases). Germline V lookup: CDR1 SNHLY, CDR2 FYNNEI. V gave up 7 bases and J gave up 5 bases, with 17 bases separating them. The CDR3 extends over 14 amino acids. The CDR3 DNA is TGTGCCAGCACCAAGGACTACTATTGGGAGACCCAGTACTTC. Protein sequence: CASTKDYYWETQYF.